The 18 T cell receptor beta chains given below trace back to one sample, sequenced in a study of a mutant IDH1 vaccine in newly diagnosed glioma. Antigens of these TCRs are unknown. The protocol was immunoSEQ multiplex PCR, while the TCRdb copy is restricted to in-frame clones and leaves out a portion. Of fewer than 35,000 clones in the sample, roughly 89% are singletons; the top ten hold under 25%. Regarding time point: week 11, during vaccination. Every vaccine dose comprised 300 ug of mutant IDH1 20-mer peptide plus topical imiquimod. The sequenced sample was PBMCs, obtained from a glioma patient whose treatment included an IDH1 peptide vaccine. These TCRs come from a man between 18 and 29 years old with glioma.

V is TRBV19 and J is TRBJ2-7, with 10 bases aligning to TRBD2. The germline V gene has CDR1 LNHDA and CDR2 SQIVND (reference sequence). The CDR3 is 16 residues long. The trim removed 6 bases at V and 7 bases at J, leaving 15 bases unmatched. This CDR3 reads CASSTPRGAGGLEQYF. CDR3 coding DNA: TGTGCCAGTAGCACACCCCGCGGAGCGGGAGGGTTAGAGCAGTACTTC.

The CDR3 coding sequence is TGTGCCAGTAGTGGCCTACCGGGACAGGGGGCAAGGAACTATGGCTACACCTTC. Protein sequence: CASSGLPGQGARNYGYTF. The V and J genes are TRBV19 and TRBJ1-2, with TRBD1 identical over 12 bases. The J segment lost 2 bases and the V segment lost 5 bases, leaving 12 bases of the junction unmatched. Germline V CDR1 and CDR2: LNHDA, SQIVND (reference sequence). The CDR3 is 18 amino acids.

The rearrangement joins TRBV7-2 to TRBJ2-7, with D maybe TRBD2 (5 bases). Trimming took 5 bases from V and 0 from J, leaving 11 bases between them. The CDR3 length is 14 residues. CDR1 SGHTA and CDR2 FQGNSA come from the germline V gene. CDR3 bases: TGTGCCAGCAGCCTACTAGTCGCCTCCTACGAGCAGTACTTC. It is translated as CASSLLVASYEQYF. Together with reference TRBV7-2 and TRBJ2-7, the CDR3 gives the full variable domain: GAGVSQSPSNKVTEKGKDVELRCDPISGHTALYWYRQSLGQGLEFLIYFQGNSAPDKSGLPSDRFSAERTGGSVSTLTIQRTQQEDSAVYLCASSLLVASYEQYFGPGTRLTVT.

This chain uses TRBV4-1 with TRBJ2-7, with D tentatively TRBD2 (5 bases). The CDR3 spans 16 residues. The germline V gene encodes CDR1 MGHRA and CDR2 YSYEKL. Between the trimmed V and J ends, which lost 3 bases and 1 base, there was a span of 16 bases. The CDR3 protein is CASSHKLSRGSYEQYF. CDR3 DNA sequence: TGCGCCAGCAGCCACAAACTCAGCCGGGGATCCTACGAGCAGTACTTC.

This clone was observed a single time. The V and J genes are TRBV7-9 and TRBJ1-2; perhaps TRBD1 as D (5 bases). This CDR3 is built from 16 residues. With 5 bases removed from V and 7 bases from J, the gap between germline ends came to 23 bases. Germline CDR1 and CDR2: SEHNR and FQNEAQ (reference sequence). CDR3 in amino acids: CASSLVGRAKGSGYTF. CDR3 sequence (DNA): TGTGCCAGCAGCCTAGTAGGGAGGGCGAAGGGGAGTGGCTACACCTTC.

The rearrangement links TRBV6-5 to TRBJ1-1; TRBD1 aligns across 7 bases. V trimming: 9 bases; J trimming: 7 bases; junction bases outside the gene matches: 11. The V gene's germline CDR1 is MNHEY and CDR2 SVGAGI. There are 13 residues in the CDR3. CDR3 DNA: TGTGCCAGTTCAGGGGGGTGGCAGAATGAAGCTTTCTTT. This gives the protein CASSGGWQNEAFF.

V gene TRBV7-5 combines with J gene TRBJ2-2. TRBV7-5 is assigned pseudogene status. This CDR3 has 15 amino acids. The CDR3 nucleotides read TGTGCCAGAAGCTTAATCTTCCGCCGCACCGGGGAGCTGTTTTTT. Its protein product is CARSLIFRRTGELFF.

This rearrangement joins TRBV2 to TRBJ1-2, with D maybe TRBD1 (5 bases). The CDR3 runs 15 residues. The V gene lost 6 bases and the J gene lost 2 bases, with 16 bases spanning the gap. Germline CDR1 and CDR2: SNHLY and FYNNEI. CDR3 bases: TGTGCCAGCAGGGAAAGGGGAGCAGAGAACTATGGCTACACCTTC. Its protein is CASRERGAENYGYTF. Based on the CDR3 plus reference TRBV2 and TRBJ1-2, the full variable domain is EPEVTQTPSHQVTQMGQEVILRCVPISNHLYFYWYRQILGQKVEFLVSFYNNEISEKSEIFDDQFSVERPDGSNFTLKIRSTKLEDSAMYFCASRERGAENYGYTFGSGTRLTVV.

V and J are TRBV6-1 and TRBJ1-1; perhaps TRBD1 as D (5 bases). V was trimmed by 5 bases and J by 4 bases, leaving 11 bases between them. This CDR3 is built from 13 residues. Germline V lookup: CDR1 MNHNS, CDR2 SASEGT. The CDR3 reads CASSQDGGTEAFF. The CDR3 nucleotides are TGTGCCAGCAGTCAGGATGGGGGCACTGAAGCTTTCTTT.

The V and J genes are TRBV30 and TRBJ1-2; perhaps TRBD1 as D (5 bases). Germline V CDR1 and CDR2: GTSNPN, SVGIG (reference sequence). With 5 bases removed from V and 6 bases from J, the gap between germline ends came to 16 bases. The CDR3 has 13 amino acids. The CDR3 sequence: CAWAGQGGHGYTF. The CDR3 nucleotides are TGTGCCTGGGCAGGCCAGGGAGGGCATGGCTACACCTTC. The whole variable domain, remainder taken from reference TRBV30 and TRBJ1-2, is SQTIHQWPATLVQPVGSPLSLECTVEGTSNPNLYWYRQAAGRGLQLLFYSVGIGQISSEVPQNLSASRPQDRQFILSSKKLLLSDSGFYLCAWAGQGGHGYTFGSGTRLTVV.

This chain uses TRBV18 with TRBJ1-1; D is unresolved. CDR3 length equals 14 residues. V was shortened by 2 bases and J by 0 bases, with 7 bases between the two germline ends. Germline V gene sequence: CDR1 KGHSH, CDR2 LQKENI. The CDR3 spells CASSPKVMNTEAFF. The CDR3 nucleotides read TGTGCCAGCTCACCAAAAGTTATGAACACTGAAGCTTTCTTT.

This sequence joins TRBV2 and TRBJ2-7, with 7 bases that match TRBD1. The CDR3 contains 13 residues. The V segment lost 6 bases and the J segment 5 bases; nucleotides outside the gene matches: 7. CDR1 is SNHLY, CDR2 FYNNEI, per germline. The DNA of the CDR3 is TGTGCCAGCAGGGAGACACAGGGGAACGAGCAGTACTTC. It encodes CASRETQGNEQYF.

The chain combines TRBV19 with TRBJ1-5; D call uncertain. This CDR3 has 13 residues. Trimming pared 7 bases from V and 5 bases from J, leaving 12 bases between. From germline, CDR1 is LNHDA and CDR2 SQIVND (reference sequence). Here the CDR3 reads CASTIEFDQPQHF. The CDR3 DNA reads TGTGCCAGTACAATTGAGTTCGATCAGCCCCAGCATTTT.

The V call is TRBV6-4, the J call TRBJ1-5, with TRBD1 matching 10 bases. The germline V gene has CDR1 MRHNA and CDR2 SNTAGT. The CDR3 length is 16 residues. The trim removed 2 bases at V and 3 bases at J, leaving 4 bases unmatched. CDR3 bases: TGTGCCAGCAGTGACCGACAGGGGGCGGACAATCAGCCCCAGCATTTT. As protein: CASSDRQGADNQPQHF.

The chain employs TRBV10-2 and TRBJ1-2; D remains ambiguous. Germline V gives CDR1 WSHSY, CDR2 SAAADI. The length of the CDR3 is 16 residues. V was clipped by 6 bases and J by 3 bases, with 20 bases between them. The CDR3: CASSAVRTPGDYGYTF. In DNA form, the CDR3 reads TGCGCCAGCAGCGCGGTACGGACGCCGGGTGACTATGGCTACACCTTC.

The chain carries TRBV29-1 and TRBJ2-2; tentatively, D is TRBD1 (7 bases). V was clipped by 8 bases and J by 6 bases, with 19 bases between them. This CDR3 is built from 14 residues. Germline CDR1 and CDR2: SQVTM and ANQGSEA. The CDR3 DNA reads TGCAGCACTAGACAGGGATCGGGGGCCGGGGAGCTGTTTTTT. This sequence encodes CSTRQGSGAGELFF.

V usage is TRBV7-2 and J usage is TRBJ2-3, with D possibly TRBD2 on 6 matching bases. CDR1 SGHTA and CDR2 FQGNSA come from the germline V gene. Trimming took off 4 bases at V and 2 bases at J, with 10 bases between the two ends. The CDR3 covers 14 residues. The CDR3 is CASSSSAATDTQYF. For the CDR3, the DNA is TGTGCCAGCAGCTCTAGCGCTGCCACAGATACGCAGTATTTT. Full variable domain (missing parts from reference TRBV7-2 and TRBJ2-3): GAGVSQSPSNKVTEKGKDVELRCDPISGHTALYWYRQSLGQGLEFLIYFQGNSAPDKSGLPSDRFSAERTGGSVSTLTIQRTQQEDSAVYLCASSSSAATDTQYFGPGTRLTVL.

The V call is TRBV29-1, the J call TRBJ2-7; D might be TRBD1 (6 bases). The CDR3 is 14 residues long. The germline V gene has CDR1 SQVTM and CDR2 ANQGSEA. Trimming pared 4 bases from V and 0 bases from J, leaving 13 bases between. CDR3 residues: CSVGDIPSSYEQYF. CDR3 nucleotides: TGCAGCGTTGGGGACATCCCGAGCTCCTACGAGCAGTACTTC.